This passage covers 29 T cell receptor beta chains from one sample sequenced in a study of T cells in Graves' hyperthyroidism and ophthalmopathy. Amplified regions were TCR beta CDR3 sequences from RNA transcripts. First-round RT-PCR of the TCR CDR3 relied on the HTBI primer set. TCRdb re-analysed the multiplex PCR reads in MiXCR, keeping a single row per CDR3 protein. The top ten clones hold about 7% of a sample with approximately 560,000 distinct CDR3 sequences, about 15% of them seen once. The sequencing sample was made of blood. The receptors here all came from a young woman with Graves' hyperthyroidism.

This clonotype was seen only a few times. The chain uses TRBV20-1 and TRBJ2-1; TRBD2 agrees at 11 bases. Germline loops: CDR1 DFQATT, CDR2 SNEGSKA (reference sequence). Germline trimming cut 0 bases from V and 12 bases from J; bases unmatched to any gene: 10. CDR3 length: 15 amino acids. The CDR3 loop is CSARDASGRTRVQFF. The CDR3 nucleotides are TGCAGTGCTAGAGATGCTAGCGGGAGGACCCGCGTGCAGTTCTTC.

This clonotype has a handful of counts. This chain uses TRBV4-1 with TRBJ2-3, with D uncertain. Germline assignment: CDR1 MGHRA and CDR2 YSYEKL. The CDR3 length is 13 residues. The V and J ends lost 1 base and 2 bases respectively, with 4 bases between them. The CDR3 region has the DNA TGCGCCAGCAGCCAAGTCTTCACAGATACGCAGTATTTT. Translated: CASSQVFTDTQYF.

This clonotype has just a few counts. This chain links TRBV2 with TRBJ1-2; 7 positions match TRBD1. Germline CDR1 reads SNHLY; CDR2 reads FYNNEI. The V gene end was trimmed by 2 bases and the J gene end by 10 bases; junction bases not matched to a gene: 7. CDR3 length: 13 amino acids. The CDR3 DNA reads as TGTGCCAGCAGTGAAACAGGGGAGTTGGTCTACACCTTC. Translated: CASSETGELVYTF.

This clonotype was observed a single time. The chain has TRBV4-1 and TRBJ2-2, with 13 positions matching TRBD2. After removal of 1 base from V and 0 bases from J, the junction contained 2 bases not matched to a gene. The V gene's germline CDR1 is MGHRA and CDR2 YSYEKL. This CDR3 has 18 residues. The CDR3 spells CASSQGTSGRTNTGELFF. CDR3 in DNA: TGCGCCAGCAGCCAAGGGACTAGCGGGAGAACGAACACCGGGGAGCTGTTTTTT.

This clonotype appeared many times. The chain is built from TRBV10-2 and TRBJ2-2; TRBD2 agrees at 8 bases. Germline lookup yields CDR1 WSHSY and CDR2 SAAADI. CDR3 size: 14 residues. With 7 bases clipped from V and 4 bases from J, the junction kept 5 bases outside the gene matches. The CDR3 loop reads CASKLAESTGELFF. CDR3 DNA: TGCGCCAGCAAACTAGCGGAGTCCACCGGGGAGCTGTTTTTT.

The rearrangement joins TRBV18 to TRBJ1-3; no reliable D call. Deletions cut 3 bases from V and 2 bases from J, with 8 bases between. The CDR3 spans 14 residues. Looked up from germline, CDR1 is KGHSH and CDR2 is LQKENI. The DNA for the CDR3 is TGTGCCAGCTCACCTTTCCAGCCTGGAAACACCATATATTTT. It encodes CASSPFQPGNTIYF.

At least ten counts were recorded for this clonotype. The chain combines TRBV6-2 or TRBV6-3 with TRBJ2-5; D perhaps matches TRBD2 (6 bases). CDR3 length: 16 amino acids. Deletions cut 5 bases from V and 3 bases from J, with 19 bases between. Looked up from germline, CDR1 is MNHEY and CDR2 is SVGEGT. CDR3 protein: CASSTLQAGRKETQYF. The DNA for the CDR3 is TGTGCCAGCAGTACCCTTCAAGCGGGTCGGAAAGAGACCCAGTACTTC.

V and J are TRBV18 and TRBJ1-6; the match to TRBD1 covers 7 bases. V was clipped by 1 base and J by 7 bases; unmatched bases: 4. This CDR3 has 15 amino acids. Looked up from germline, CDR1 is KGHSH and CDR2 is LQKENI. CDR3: CASSPQGTDNSPLHF. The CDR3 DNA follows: TGTGCCAGCTCACCACAGGGGACAGACAATTCACCCCTCCACTTT.

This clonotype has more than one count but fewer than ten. The CDR3 sequence is CASSYFKETSGIRDYNEQFF. CDR3 coding DNA: TGTGCCAGCAGTTACTTTAAGGAGACTAGCGGGATTAGGGACTACAATGAGCAGTTCTTC. The chain combines TRBV6-2 or TRBV6-3 with TRBJ2-1; 11 bases line up with TRBD2. Trimming took 1 base from V and 3 from J; bases not matched to a gene: 14. CDR1 and CDR2 (germline): MNHEY, SVGEGT. The CDR3 sequence is 20 residues long.

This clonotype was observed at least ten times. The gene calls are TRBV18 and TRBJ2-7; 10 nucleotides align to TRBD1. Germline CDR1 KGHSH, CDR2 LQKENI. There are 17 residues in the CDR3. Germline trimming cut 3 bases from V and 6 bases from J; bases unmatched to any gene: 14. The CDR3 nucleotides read TGTGCCAGCTCACCCGTTGGGACAGGGGTCCCACGAGCCGAGCAGTACTTC. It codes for CASSPVGTGVPRAEQYF.

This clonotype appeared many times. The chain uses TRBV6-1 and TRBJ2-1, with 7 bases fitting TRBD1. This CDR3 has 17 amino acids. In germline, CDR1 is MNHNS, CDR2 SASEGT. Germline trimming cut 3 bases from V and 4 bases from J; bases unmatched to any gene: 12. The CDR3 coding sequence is TGTGCCAGCAGTGATGGCCAACAGGGGATAGGATACAATGAGCAGTTCTTC. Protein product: CASSDGQQGIGYNEQFF.

The CDR3 region is CASSSVEGTDTQYF. The CDR3 DNA reads TGTGCCAGCAGCTCGGTGGAGGGCACAGATACGCAGTATTTT. The gene calls are TRBV7-9 and TRBJ2-3; D may be TRBD2 (5 bases). CDR3 length equals 14 residues. V was cut by 4 bases and J by 1 base, with 9 bases left in between. Per germline, CDR1 SEHNR and CDR2 FQNEAQ (reference sequence).

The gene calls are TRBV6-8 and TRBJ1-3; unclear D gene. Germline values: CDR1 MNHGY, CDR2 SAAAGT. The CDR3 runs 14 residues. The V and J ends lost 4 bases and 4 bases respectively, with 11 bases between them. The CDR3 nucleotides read TGTGCCAGCAGTTCCGGCGGATTGGGAAACACCATATATTTT. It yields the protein CASSSGGLGNTIYF.

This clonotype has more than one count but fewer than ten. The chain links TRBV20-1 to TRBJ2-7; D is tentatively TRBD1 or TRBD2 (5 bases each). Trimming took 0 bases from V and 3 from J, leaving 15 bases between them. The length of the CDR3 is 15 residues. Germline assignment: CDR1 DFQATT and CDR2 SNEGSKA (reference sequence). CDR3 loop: CSARDGAGGSYEQYF. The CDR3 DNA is TGCAGTGCTAGAGACGGGGCAGGTGGGAGCTACGAGCAGTACTTC.

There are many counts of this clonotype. The CDR3 protein is CSASVAYNTEAFF. The CDR3 bases are TGCAGTGCTAGCGTTGCATATAACACTGAAGCTTTCTTT. The chain uses TRBV20-1 and TRBJ1-1, with D unresolved. Trimming removed 3 bases at V and 2 bases at J, with 10 bases between. Looked up from germline, CDR1 is DFQATT and CDR2 is SNEGSKA (reference sequence). The CDR3 consists of 13 residues.

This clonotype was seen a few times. In DNA, the CDR3 is TGTGCCAGCAGCGTAAGACTCGCGAACACCGGGGAGCTGTTTTTT. Protein product: CASSVRLANTGELFF. The chain uses TRBV9 and TRBJ2-2; D not resolved. Trimming took off 1 base at V and 0 bases at J, with 7 bases between the two ends. The CDR3 is 15 residues long. CDR1 SGDLS and CDR2 YYNGEE come from the germline V gene.

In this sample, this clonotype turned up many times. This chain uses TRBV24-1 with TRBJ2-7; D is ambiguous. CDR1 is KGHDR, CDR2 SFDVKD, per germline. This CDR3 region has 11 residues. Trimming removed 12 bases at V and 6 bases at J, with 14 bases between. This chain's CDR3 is CAPPCDGEQYF. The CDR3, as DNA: TGTGCCCCACCTTGTGACGGCGAGCAGTACTTC.

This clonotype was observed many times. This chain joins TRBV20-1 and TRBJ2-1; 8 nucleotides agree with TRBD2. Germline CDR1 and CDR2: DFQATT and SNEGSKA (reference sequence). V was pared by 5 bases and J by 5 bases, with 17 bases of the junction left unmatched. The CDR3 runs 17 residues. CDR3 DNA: TGCAGTGCTGCCCTGACGACTAGCGCGCAAAATAACAATGAGCAGTTCTTC. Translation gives CSAALTTSAQNNNEQFF.

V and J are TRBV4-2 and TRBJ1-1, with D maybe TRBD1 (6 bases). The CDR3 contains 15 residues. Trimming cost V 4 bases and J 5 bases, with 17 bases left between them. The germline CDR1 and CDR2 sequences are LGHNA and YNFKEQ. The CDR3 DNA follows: TGTGCCAGCAGCCGACGGGGGGCAATGGAAACTGAAGCTTTCTTT. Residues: CASSRRGAMETEAFF.

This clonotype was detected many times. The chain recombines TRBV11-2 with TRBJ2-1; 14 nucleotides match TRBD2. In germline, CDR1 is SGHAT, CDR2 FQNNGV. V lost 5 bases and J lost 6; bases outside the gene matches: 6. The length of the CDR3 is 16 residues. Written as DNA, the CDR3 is TGTGCCAGCAGCGTACCGGGACTAGCGGGAGCCAATGAGCAGTTCTTC. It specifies CASSVPGLAGANEQFF.

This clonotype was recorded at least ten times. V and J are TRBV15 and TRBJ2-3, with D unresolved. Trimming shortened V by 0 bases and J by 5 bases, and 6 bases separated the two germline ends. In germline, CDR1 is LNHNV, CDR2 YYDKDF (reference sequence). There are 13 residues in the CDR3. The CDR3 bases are TGTGCCACCAGCAGAGATCGTGGAGATACGCAGTATTTT. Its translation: CATSRDRGDTQYF.

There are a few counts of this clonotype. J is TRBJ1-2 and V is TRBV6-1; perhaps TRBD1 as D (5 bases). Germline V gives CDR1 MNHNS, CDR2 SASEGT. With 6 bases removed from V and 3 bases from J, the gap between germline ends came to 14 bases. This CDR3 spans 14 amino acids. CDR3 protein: CASSPLGPDYGYTF. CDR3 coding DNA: TGTGCCAGCAGCCCTTTGGGACCTGACTATGGCTACACCTTC.

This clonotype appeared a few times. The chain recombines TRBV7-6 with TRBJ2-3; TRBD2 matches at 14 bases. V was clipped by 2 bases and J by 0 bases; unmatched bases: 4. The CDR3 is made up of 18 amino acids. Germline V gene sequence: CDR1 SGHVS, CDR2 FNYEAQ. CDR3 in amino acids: CASSLLRTSGRSTDTQYF. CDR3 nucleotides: TGTGCCAGCAGCTTATTACGGACTAGCGGGAGGAGCACAGATACGCAGTATTTT. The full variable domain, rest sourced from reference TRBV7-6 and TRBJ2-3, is GAGVSQSPRYKVTKRGQDVALRCDPISGHVSLYWYRQALGQGPEFLTYFNYEAQQDKSGLPNDRFSAERPEGSISTLTIQRTEQRDSAMYRCASSLLRTSGRSTDTQYFGPGTRLTVL.

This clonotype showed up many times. The CDR3 nucleotides are TGCGCCAGCAGCTTGGCCCCCGACAGGGTGTGGAACATTCAGTACTTC. As protein: CASSLAPDRVWNIQYF. The genes are TRBV5-1 and TRBJ2-4, with TRBD1 matching over 7 bases. This CDR3 comprises 16 residues. Trimming took 0 bases from V and 7 from J; bases not matched to a gene: 10. The germline V gene encodes CDR1 SGHRS and CDR2 YFSETQ.

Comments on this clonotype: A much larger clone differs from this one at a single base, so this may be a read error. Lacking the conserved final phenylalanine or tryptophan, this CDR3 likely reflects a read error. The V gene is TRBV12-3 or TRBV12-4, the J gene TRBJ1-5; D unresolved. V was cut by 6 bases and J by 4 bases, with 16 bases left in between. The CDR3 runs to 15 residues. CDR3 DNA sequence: TGTGCCAGCAGCCCCTTAGTGGGCGGGAATCAGCCCCAGCATTCT. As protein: CASSPLVGGNQPQHS.

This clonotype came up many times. In DNA form, the CDR3 reads TGTGCCAGCAGCCGAGGGCTTAGGAACACTGAAGCTTTCTTT. This sequence encodes CASSRGLRNTEAFF. This chain connects TRBV28 to TRBJ1-1, with D unresolved. The germline V gene encodes CDR1 MDHEN and CDR2 SYDVKM. V shed 6 bases and J shed 1 base, with 12 bases lying between them. There are 14 residues in the CDR3.

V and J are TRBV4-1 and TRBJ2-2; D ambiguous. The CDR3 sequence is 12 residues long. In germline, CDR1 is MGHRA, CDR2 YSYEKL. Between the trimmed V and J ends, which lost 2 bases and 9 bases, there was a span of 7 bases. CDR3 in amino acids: CASSQLGRELFF. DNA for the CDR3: TGCGCCAGCAGCCAATTGGGGAGGGAGCTGTTTTTT.

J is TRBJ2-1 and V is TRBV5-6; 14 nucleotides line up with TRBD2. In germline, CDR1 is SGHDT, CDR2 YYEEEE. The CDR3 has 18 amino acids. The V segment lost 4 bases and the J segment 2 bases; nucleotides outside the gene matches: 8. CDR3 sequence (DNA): TGTGCCAGCAGCCCTGGACTAGCGGGAGGCGCAACCTACAATGAGCAGTTCTTC. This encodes CASSPGLAGGATYNEQFF.

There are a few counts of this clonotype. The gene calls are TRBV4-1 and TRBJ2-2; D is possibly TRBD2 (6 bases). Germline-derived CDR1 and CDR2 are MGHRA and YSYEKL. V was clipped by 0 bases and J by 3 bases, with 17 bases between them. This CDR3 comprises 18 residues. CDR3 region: CASSQDPAGRLYTGELFF. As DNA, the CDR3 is TGCGCCAGCAGCCAAGATCCTGCGGGACGGTTGTACACCGGGGAGCTGTTTTTT.